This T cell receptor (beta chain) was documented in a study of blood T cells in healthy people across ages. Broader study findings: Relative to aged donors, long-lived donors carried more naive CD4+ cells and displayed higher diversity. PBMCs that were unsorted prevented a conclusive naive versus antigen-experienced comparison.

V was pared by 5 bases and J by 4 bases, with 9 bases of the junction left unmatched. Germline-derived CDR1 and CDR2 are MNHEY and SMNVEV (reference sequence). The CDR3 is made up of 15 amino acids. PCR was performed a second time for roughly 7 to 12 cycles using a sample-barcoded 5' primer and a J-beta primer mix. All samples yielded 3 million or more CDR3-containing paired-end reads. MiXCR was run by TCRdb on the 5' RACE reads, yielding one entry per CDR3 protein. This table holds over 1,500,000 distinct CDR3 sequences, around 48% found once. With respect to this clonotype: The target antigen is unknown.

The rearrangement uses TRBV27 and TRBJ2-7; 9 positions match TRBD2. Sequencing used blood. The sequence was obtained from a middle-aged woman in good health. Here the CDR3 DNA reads TGTGCCAGCAGTAACATAGCGGGGGTAACGTACGAGCAGTACTTC. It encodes CASSNIAGVTYEQYF.